This T cell receptor (beta chain) came from a study of cytomegalovirus exposure and HLA in healthy donors. Study findings and constraints: Another analysis was done later, and it associated approximately 18,000 TCR beta sequences with HLA alleles at 0.05 false discovery rate. Per published reports, the classifier diagnosed cytomegalovirus status with high specificity and sensitivity. Specificity of three CMV-associated chains for CMV antigens was verified in vitro. The HLA-A and HLA-B alleles of most subjects were reportedly predicted accurately from TCR beta sequences.

Note on this clone: The antigen is unknown.

13 Jbeta primers and 60 Vbeta primers were used for the PCR. Data came from immunoSEQ multiplex PCR; TCRdb stores just in-frame clones and leaves some out. The table lists 140,000 to 150,000 clones, under 85% of them singletons. The receptor's source is a woman in her forties in good health and CMV-seropositive. The specimen sequenced was PBMCs.

The CDR3 region is CASSDGGYSYEQYF. The CDR3 nucleotides read TGTGCCAGCAGTGACGGAGGGTACTCCTACGAGCAGTACTTC. The chain combines TRBV2 with TRBJ2-7; weak D call: TRBD2 (6 bases). The CDR3 has 14 amino acids. The ends were cut back, 3 bases at V and 0 bases at J, with 9 bases in the middle. The germline V gene encodes CDR1 SNHLY and CDR2 FYNNEI.